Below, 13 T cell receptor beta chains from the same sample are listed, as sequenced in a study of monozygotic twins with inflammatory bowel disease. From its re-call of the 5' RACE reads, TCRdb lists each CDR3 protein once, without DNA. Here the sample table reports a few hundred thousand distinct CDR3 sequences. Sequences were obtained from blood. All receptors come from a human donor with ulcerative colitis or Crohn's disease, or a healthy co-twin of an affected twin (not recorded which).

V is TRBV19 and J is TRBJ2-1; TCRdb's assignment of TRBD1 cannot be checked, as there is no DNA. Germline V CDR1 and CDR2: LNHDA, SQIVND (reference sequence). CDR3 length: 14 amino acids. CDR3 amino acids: CASSIIQGDNEQFF.

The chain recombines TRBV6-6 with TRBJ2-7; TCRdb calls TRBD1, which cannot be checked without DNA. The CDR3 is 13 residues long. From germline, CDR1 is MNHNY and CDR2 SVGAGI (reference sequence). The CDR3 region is CASRTDRGYEQYF.

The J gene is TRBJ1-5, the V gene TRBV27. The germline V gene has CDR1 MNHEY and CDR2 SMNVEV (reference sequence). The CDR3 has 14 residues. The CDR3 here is CASSGQLSNQPQHF.

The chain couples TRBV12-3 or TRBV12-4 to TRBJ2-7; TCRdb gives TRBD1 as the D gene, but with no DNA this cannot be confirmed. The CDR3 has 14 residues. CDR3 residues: CASRYPGVSYEQYF.

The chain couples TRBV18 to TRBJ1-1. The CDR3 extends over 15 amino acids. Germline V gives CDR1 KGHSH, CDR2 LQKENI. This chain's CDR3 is CASSPMIGGNTEAFF.

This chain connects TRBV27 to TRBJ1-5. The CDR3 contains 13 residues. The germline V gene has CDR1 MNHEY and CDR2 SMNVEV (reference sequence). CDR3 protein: CASSLSEVRPQHF.

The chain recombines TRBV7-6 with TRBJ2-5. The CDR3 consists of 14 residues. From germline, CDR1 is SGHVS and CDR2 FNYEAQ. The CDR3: CASSPAGFFGTQYF.

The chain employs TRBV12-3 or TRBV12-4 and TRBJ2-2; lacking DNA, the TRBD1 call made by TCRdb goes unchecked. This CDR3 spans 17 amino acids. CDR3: CASTWLRRERHTGELFF.

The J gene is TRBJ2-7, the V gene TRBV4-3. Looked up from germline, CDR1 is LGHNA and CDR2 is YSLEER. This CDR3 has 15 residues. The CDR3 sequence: CASSQMYPSSYEQYF.

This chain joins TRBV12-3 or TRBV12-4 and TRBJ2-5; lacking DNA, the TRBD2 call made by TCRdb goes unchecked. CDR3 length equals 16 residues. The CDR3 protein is CASSPGLAGEQETQYF.

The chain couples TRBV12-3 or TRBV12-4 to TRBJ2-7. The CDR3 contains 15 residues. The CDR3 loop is CASSPRSGGPYEQYF.

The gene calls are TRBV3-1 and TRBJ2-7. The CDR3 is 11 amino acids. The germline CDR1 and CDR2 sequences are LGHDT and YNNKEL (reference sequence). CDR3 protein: CASSHIYEQYF.

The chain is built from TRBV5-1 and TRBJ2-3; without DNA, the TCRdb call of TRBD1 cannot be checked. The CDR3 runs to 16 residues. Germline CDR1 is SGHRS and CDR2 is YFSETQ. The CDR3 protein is CASSLQGGETTDTQYF.